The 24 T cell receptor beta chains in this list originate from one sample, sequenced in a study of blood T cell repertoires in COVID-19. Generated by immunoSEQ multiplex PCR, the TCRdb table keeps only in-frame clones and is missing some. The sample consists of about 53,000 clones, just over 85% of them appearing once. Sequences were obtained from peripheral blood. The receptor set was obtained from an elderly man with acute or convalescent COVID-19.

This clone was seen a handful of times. CDR3 region: CASSGTDRGNSPLHF. DNA of the CDR3: TGTGCCAGTAGTGGGACGGACAGGGGGAATTCACCCCTCCACTTT. This sequence joins TRBV19 and TRBJ1-6; 10 bases line up with TRBD1. The CDR3 is made up of 15 amino acids. Germline assignment: CDR1 LNHDA and CDR2 SQIVND (reference sequence). V lost 5 bases and J lost 7; bases outside the gene matches: 5.

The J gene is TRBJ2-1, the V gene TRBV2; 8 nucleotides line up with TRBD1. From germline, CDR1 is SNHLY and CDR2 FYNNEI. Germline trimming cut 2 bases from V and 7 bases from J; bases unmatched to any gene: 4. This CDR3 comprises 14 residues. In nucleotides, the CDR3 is TGTGCCAGCAGTGAAAACAGGGGGATGAATGAGCAGTTCTTC. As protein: CASSENRGMNEQFF.

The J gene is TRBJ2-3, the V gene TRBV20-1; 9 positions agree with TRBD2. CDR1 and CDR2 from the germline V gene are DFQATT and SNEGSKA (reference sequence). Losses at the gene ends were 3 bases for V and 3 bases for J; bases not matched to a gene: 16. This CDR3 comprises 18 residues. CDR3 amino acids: CSASMSSQRGVATDTQYF. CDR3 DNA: TGCAGTGCTAGTATGAGTTCCCAGCGGGGGGTAGCAACAGATACGCAGTATTTT.

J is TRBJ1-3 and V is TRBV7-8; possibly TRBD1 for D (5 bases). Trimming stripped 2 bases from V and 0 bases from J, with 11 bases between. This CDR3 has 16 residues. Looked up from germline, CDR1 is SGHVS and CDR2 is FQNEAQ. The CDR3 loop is CASSLKWGNSGNTIYF. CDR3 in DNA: TGTGCCAGCAGCTTAAAGTGGGGCAACTCTGGAAACACCATATATTTT.

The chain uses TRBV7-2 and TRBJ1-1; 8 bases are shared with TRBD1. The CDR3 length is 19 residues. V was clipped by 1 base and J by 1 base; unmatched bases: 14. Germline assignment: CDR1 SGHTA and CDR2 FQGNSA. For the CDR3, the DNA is TGTGCCAGCAGCTTAGATAGGGGCGGGACAGGATCCGCGAACACTGAAGCTTTCTTT. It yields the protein CASSLDRGGTGSANTEAFF.

The CDR3 is CASSLDPRGTVDEQYF. CDR3 nucleotides: TGTGCCAGCAGCTTAGACCCCAGGGGGACAGTCGATGAGCAGTACTTC. The chain is built from TRBV11-2 and TRBJ2-7; 7 bases are shared with TRBD1. Trimming cost V 0 bases and J 7 bases; bases outside gene matches: 12. Germline CDR1 SGHAT, CDR2 FQNNGV. The length of the CDR3 is 16 residues.

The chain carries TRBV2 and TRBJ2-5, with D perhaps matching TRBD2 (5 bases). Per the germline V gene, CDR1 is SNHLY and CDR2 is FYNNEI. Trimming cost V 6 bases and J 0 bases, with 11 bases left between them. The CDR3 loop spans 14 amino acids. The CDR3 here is CASRMPGYQETQYF. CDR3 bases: TGTGCCAGCAGGATGCCGGGGTACCAAGAGACCCAGTACTTC. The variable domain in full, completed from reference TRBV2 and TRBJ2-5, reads EPEVTQTPSHQVTQMGQEVILRCVPISNHLYFYWYRQILGQKVEFLVSFYNNEISEKSEIFDDQFSVERPDGSNFTLKIRSTKLEDSAMYFCASRMPGYQETQYFGPGTRLLVL.

CDR3 amino acids: CASSLGMVSSYNEQFF. CDR3 in DNA: TGCGCCAGCAGCCTGGGAATGGTGAGCTCCTACAATGAGCAGTTCTTC. The chain combines TRBV5-1 with TRBJ2-1; D remains ambiguous. The CDR3 totals 16 residues. With 4 bases removed from V and 0 bases from J, the gap between germline ends came to 14 bases. Germline loops: CDR1 SGHRS, CDR2 YFSETQ.

For the CDR3, the DNA is TGCGCCAGCAGCCAAGATCCAGGGGTGAACACTGAAGCTTTCTTT. Protein: CASSQDPGVNTEAFF. The chain joins TRBV4-3 to TRBJ1-1; D may be TRBD1 (6 bases). V lost 0 bases and J lost 0, with 8 bases in between. The germline V gene encodes CDR1 LGHNA and CDR2 YSLEER. CDR3 length equals 15 residues.

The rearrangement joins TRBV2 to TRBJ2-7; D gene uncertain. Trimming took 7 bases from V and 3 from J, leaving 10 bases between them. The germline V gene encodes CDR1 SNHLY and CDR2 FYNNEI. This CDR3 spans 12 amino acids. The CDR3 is CASNVVLYEQYF. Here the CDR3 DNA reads TGTGCCAGCAACGTAGTCCTCTACGAGCAGTACTTC.

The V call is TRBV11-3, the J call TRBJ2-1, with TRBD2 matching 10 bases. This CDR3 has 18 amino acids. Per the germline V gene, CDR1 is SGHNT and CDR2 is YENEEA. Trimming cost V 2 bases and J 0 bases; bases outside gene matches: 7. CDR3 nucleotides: TGTGCCAGCAGCTTATTCAGCGGGGGGGCGGGCTCCTACAATGAGCAGTTCTTC. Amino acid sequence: CASSLFSGGAGSYNEQFF.

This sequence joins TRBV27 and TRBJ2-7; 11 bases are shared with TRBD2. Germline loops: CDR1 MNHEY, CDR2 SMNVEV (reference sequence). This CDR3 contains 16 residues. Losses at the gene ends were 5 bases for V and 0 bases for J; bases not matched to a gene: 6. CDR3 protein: CASSTPSGGLSYEQYF. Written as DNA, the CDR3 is TGTGCCAGCAGTACCCCTAGCGGGGGGCTCTCCTACGAGCAGTACTTC.

The DNA for the CDR3 is TGCGCCAGCAGCCAAGATGGTCAGGCCTATGAAGCTTTCTTT. The encoded protein is CASSQDGQAYEAFF. The V and J genes are TRBV4-3 and TRBJ1-1; D gene unclear. Trimming cost V 0 bases and J 7 bases, with 12 bases left between them. The CDR3 has 14 amino acids. Germline values: CDR1 LGHNA, CDR2 YSLEER.

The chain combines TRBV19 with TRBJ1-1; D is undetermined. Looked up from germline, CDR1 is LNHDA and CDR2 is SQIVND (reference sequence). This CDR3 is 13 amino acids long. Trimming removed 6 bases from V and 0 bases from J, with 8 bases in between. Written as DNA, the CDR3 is TGTGCCAGTAGCGGGGATGTGAACACTGAAGCTTTCTTT. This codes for CASSGDVNTEAFF.

Here the CDR3 DNA reads TGCGCCAGCAGCTACGGACTAGCGGGGGGCCTCACAGATACGCAGTATTTT. It encodes CASSYGLAGGLTDTQYF. The chain links TRBV5-1 to TRBJ2-3; 14 bases map to TRBD2. V lost 3 bases to trimming and J lost 2 bases; unmatched junction nucleotides: 5. The CDR3 is 17 residues long. Germline V lookup: CDR1 SGHRS, CDR2 YFSETQ.

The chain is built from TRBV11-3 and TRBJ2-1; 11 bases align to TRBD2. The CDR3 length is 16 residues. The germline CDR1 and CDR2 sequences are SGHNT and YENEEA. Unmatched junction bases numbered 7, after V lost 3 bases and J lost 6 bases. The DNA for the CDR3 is TGTGCCAGCAGCTTCGCCACTAGCGGGGGCCTCAATGAGCAGTTCTTC. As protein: CASSFATSGGLNEQFF.

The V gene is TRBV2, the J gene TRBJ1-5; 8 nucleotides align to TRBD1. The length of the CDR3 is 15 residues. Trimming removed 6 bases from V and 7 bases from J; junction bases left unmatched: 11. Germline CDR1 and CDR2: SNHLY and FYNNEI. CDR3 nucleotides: TGTGCCAGCAGGCTGGACAGGGCGGATACGCAGCCCCAGCATTTT. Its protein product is CASRLDRADTQPQHF.

This CDR3 reads CASSLYEGTRVGYEQYF. CDR3 sequence (DNA): TGTGCCAGCAGCTTATATGAGGGGACAAGGGTTGGGTACGAGCAGTACTTC. The chain is built from TRBV5-5 and TRBJ2-7, with a tentative D call TRBD1 (6 bases). V was pared by 2 bases and J by 4 bases, with 22 bases between. The CDR3 spans 17 residues. In germline, CDR1 is SGHKS, CDR2 YYEKEE (reference sequence).

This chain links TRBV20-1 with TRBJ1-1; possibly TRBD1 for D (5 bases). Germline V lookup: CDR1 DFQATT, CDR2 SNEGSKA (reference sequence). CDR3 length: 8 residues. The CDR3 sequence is CRGLGTFF. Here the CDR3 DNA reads TGCAGGGGGCTTGGGACTTTCTTT.

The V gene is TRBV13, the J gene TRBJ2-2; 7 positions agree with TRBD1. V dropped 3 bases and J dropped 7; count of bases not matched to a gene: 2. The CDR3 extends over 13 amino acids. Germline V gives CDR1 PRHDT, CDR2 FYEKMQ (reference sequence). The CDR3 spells CASSFRDSGELFF. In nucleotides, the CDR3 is TGTGCCAGCAGCTTCCGGGACAGCGGGGAGCTGTTTTTT. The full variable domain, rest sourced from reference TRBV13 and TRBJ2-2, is AAGVIQSPRHLIKEKRETATLKCYPIPRHDTVYWYQQGPGQDPQFLISFYEKMQSDKGSIPDRFSAQQFSDYHSELNMSSLELGDSALYFCASSFRDSGELFFGEGSRLTVL.

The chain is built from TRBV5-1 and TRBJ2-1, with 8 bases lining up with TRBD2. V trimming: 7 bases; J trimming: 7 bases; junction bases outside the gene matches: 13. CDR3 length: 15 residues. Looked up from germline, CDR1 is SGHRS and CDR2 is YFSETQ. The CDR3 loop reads CASGPFGGAGNEQFF. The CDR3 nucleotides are TGCGCCAGCGGTCCGTTCGGGGGGGCCGGGAATGAGCAGTTCTTC.

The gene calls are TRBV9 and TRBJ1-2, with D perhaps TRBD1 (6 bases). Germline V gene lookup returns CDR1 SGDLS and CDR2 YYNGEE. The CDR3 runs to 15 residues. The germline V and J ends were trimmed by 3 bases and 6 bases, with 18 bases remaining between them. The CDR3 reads CASSEGTPLVDGYTF. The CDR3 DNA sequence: TGTGCCAGCAGCGAGGGGACACCTTTGGTGGATGGCTACACCTTC.

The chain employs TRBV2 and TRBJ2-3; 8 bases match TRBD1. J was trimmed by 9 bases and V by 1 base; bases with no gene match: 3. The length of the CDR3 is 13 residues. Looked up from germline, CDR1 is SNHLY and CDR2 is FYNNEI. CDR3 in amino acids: CASSEERDRTQYF. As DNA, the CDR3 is TGTGCCAGCAGTGAAGAAAGGGACAGGACGCAGTATTTT. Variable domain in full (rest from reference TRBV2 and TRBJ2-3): EPEVTQTPSHQVTQMGQEVILRCVPISNHLYFYWYRQILGQKVEFLVSFYNNEISEKSEIFDDQFSVERPDGSNFTLKIRSTKLEDSAMYFCASSEERDRTQYFGPGTRLTVL.

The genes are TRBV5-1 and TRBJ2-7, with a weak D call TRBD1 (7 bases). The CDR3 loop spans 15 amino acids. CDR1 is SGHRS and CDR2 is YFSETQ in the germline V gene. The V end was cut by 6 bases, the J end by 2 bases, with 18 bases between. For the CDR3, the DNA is TGCGCCAGCAAACGACAGGGAGGTCCTACCTACGAGCAGTACTTC. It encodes CASKRQGGPTYEQYF.